The rows below give T cell receptor beta chains drawn from one sample of a study of Ad26.COV2.S vaccination and SARS-CoV-2 variants. The assay was immunoSEQ multiplex PCR, and TCRdb's table has in-frame clones only and misses some. This table holds some 420,000 clones, roughly 90% found once. The source material was peripheral blood, sampled in a trial of Ad26.COV2.S vaccine versus placebo. These receptors were taken from a person aged 18 to 65 who received the Ad26.COV2.S COVID-19 vaccine or a placebo. Both conserved end residues are part of each CDR3. The order of the fields is J gene, clone size, D gene, V gene, CDR3 protein, CDR3 DNA. D genes are given only for firm matches. Clone size is not always given. Where it is, it says once, few, many or a class for expanded clones.

>TRBJ2-3|NA|NA|TRBV9
CASSVRGDGTDTQYF
TGTGCCAGCAGCGTACGGGGAGACGGCACAGATACGCAGTATTTT
>TRBJ2-7|NA|TRBD2|TRBV7-8
CASSPRLAHEQYF
TGTGCCAGCAGCCCCCGACTAGCTCACGAGCAGTACTTC
>TRBJ1-5|NA|NA|TRBV6-6
CASSYQNQPQHF
TGTGCCAGCAGTTACCAAAATCAGCCCCAGCATTTT
>TRBJ2-2|NA|NA|TRBV12-5
CASGPATNTGELFF
TGTGCTAGTGGTCCGGCGACGAACACCGGGGAGCTGTTTTTT
>TRBJ1-2|NA|NA|TRBV19
CASSIRIGGFYGYTF
TGTGCCAGTAGTATCCGCATAGGAGGGTTTTATGGCTACACCTTC
>TRBJ1-3|NA|TRBD1|TRBV6-1
CASSEGTGRGGNTIYF
TGTGCCAGCAGTGAAGGGACAGGGCGAGGTGGAAACACCATATATTTT
>TRBJ1-2|NA|NA|TRBV27
CASSKNGEYGYTF
TGTGCCAGCAGCAAAAACGGGGAATATGGCTACACCTTC
>TRBJ1-1|once|NA|TRBV5-1
CASSMTNRNTEAFF
TGCGCCAGCAGTATGACAAACCGGAACACTGAAGCTTTCTTT
>TRBJ2-3|NA|NA|TRBV10-3
CAIARDLTDTQYF
TGTGCCATCGCCCGGGATCTCACAGATACGCAGTATTTT
>TRBJ2-1|NA|NA|TRBV5-6
CASSKFLARDGSYNEQFF
TGTGCCAGCAGCAAGTTCCTAGCGCGGGACGGCTCCTACAATGAGCAGTTCTTC
>TRBJ1-1|NA|TRBD1|TRBV6-5
CASSLRTGRDTEAFF
TGTGCCAGCAGTCTAAGGACAGGGAGGGACACTGAAGCTTTCTTT
>TRBJ2-2|NA|NA|TRBV28
CATYGQTNTGELFF
TGTGCCACCTACGGACAAACGAACACCGGGGAGCTGTTTTTT
>TRBJ2-3|NA|TRBD1|TRBV13
CASSLARDRVTDTQYF
TGTGCCAGCAGCTTAGCCCGGGACAGGGTCACAGATACGCAGTATTTT
>TRBJ2-2|NA|NA|TRBV4-1
CASSQDRVGDTGELFF
TGCGCCAGCAGCCAAGATAGGGTGGGGGACACCGGGGAGCTGTTTTTT
>TRBJ2-7|NA|TRBD1|TRBV30
CAWSGRAETGGGFYEQYF
TGTGCCTGGAGCGGTCGGGCGGAGACAGGGGGCGGTTTCTACGAGCAGTACTTC
>TRBJ2-3|NA|NA|TRBV5-1
CASSLAQGRTDTQYF
TGCGCCAGCAGCTTGGCTCAGGGTAGGACAGATACGCAGTATTTT